This T cell receptor (beta chain) is drawn from a study of cytomegalovirus exposure and HLA in healthy donors. Study in general: Both the roughly 120 validation repertoires and the approximately 700 first-cohort repertoires used the same platform, as reported by a later analysis.

TCRdb keeps only in-frame clones here, not all; method: immunoSEQ multiplex PCR. Of about 340,000 clones listed, 86% were seen once; the top ten hold under 0.85%. The CDR3 totals 14 residues. Deletions cut 0 bases from V and 3 bases from J, with 6 bases between. Germline CDR1 reads MGHRA; CDR2 reads YSYEKL. While the first cohort had fewer than 850 subjects, the donors belonged to the separate validation cohort of 100 to 150 subjects. The receptor's source is a woman aged 18-35 years in good health and CMV-seronegative. This chain uses TRBV4-1 with TRBJ1-5; D not certain. The sequenced sample consisted of PBMCs. CDR3 sequence: CASSQESVNQPQHF. In DNA form, the CDR3 reads TGCGCCAGCAGCCAAGAGAGCGTCAATCAGCCCCAGCATTTT.